One sample yielded the 5 T cell receptor beta chains listed below, sequenced in a study of OX40 agonist ivuxolimab in advanced cancers. Sequenced by immunoSEQ multiplex PCR; TCRdb stores in-frame clones only, minus some. The sample has about 69,000 clones; about nine tenths are singletons. Sequencing was performed on CD4+ or CD8+ T cells sorted from blood, taken in a trial of the OX40 agonist ivuxolimab. The receptors here all came from an adult with an advanced solid tumor such as melanoma, head and neck, liver or kidney cancer.

The chain carries TRBV14 and TRBJ2-3; 8 bases line up with TRBD2. V was clipped by 0 bases and J by 4 bases; unmatched bases: 3. Germline V CDR1 and CDR2: SGHDN, FVKESK. CDR3 length equals 15 residues. The CDR3 region has the DNA TGTGCCAGCAGCCAAGAAGCAGCGGGGGCAGATACGCAGTATTTT. Its translation is CASSQEAAGADTQYF. Supplemented by reference TRBV14 and TRBJ2-3, the full variable domain reads EAGVTQFPSHSVIEKGQTVTLRCDPISGHDNLYWYRRVMGKEIKFLLHFVKESKQDESGMPNNRFLAERTGGTYSTLKVQPAELEDSGVYFCASSQEAAGADTQYFGPGTRLTVL.

The V call is TRBV28, the J call TRBJ2-3; no firm D call. The V gene lost 2 bases and the J gene lost 8 bases, with 14 bases spanning the gap. CDR3 length: 14 amino acids. Germline V lookup: CDR1 MDHEN, CDR2 SYDVKM. CDR3 residues: CASSLVRERVTQYF. The CDR3 DNA follows: TGTGCCAGCAGTTTAGTCCGAGAACGGGTTACGCAGTATTTT.

The CDR3 region has the DNA TGTGCCAGCAGTGAACACTGGGGACAGTATAATTCACCCCTCCACTTT. This gives the protein CASSEHWGQYNSPLHF. The chain uses TRBV6-1 and TRBJ1-6; 7 bases match TRBD1. In germline, CDR1 is MNHNS, CDR2 SASEGT. The V gene end was trimmed by 2 bases and the J gene end by 4 bases; junction bases not matched to a gene: 5. The CDR3 has 16 residues.

This chain links TRBV5-6 with TRBJ2-5; maybe TRBD2 (6 bases). CDR1 SGHDT and CDR2 YYEEEE come from the germline V gene. The CDR3 has 14 residues. Between the trimmed V and J ends, which lost 4 bases and 2 bases, there was a span of 12 bases. CDR3: CASSERGLQETQYF. CDR3 in DNA: TGTGCCAGCAGCGAACGGGGACTTCAAGAGACCCAGTACTTC.

Here the CDR3 reads CASSSLGGRSEGTEAFF. In DNA, the CDR3 is TGTGCCAGCAGTTCGCTGGGGGGGCGTTCAGAAGGAACTGAAGCTTTCTTT. The chain joins TRBV28 to TRBJ1-1, with D perhaps TRBD1 (6 bases). The V gene's germline CDR1 is MDHEN and CDR2 SYDVKM. V lost 4 bases, J lost 5 bases, and 23 bases lay in between. CDR3 length: 17 residues.